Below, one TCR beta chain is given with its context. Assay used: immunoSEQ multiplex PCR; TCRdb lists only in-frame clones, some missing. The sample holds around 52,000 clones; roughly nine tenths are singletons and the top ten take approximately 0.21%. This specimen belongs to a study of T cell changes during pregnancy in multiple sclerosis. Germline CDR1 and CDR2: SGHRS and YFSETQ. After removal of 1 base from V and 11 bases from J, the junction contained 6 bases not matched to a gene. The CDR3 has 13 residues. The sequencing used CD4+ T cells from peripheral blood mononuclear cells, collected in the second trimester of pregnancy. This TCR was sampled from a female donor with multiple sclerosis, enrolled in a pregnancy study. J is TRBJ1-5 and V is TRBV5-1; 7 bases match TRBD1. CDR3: CASSLSRGLSQHF. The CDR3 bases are TGCGCCAGCAGCTTGTCAAGGGGGCTGTCCCAGCATTTT.